This T cell receptor (beta chain) was captured by sequencing in a study of Ad26.COV2.S vaccination and SARS-CoV-2 variants. Remarks on this clone: Its target is unknown.

Sequencing was performed with immunoSEQ multiplex PCR; in TCRdb, only in-frame clones are kept and a portion is missing. The table lists 300,000 to 450,000 clones, about 90% of them singletons. Germline-derived CDR1 and CDR2 are LGHNA and YSLEER. The CDR3 runs to 16 residues. V lost 3 bases to trimming and J lost 4 bases; unmatched junction nucleotides: 6. Study-wide results and caveats: Responses of T cells in total may have been underestimated by the TCR breadth and depth analyses.

V usage is TRBV4-3 and J usage is TRBJ2-5; 12 bases line up with TRBD2. This TCR was sampled from a human donor who had recovered from COVID-19. The specimen was peripheral blood, collected after recovery from COVID-19. Written as DNA, the CDR3 is TGCGCCAGCAGCCAGGTACTAGCGGGGGGCCCAGAGACCCAGTACTTC. Translated: CASSQVLAGGPETQYF.